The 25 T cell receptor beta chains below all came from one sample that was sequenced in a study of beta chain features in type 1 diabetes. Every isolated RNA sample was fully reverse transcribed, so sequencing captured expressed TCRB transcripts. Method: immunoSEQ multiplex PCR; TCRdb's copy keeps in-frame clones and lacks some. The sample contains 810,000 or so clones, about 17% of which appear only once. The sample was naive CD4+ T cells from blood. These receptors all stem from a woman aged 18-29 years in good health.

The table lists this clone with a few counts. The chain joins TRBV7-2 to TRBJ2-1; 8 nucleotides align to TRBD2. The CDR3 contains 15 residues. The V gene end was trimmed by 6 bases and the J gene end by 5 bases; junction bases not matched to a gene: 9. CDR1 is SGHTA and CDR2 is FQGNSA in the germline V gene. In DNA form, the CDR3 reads TGTGCCAGCAGGGGAGGCGGGAGGTCACACAATGAGCAGTTCTTC. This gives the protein CASRGGGRSHNEQFF.

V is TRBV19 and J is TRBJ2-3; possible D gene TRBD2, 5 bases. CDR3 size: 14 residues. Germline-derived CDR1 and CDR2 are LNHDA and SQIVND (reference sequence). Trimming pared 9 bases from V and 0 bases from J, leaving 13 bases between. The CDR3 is CASRVASSTDTQYF. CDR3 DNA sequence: TGTGCCAGCCGGGTAGCGTCTAGCACAGATACGCAGTATTTT. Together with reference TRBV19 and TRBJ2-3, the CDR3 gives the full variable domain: DGGITQSPKYLFRKEGQNVTLSCEQNLNHDAMYWYRQDPGQGLRLIYYSQIVNDFQKGDIAEGYSVSREKKESFPLTVTSAQKNPTAFYLCASRVASSTDTQYFGPGTRLTVL.

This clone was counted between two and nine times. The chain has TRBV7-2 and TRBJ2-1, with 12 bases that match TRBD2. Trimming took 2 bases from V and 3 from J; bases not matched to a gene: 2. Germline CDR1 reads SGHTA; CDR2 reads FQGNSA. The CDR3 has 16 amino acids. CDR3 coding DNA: TGTGCCAGCAGCTTAAGGGGACTAGCGGGCTACAATGAGCAGTTCTTC. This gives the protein CASSLRGLAGYNEQFF.

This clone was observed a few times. The CDR3 DNA is TGTGCCAGCAGTCCCCGTAGCGGGTACTCCTACGAGCAGTACTTC. The encoded protein is CASSPRSGYSYEQYF. The V and J genes are TRBV27 and TRBJ2-7; TRBD2 agrees at 7 bases. Germline CDR1 MNHEY, CDR2 SMNVEV (reference sequence). The CDR3 covers 15 residues. V lost 5 bases to trimming and J lost 0 bases; unmatched junction nucleotides: 7.

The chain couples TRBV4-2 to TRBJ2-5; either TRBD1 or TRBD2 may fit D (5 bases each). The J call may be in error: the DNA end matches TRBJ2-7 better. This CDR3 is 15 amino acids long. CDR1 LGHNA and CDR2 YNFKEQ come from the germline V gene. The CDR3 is CASSQGQLTTYEQYF. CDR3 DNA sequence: TGTGCCAGCAGCCAAGGACAGCTGACTACCTACGAGCAGTACTTC.

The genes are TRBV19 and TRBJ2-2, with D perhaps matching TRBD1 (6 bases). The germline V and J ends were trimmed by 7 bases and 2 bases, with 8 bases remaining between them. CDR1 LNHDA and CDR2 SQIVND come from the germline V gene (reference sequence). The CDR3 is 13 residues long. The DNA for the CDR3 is TGTGCCAGTATGGACAGAAACACCGGGGAGCTGTTTTTT. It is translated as CASMDRNTGELFF.

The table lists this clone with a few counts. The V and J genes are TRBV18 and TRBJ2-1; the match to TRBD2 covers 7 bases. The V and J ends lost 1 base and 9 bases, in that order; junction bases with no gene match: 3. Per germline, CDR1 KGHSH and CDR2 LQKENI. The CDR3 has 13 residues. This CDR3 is CASSPLVAGEQFF. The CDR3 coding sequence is TGTGCCAGCTCACCACTGGTAGCGGGTGAGCAGTTCTTC. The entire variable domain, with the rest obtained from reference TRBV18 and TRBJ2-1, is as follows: NAGVMQNPRHLVRRRGQEARLRCSPMKGHSHVYWYRQLPEEGLKFMVYLQKENIIDESGMPKERFSAEFPKEGPSILRIQQVVRGDSAAYFCASSPLVAGEQFFGPGTRLTVL.

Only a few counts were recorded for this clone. Here the CDR3 DNA reads TGTGCCATCCAGGCCGGGGTAGCGGGAGCTACAGATACGCAGTATTTT. Amino acids: CAIQAGVAGATDTQYF. The rearrangement joins TRBV10-3 to TRBJ2-3, with 9 bases aligning to TRBD2. Germline V gene data show CDR1 as ENHRY and CDR2 as SYGVKD. The CDR3 length is 16 residues. V was pared by 8 bases and J by 3 bases, with 12 bases of the junction left unmatched.

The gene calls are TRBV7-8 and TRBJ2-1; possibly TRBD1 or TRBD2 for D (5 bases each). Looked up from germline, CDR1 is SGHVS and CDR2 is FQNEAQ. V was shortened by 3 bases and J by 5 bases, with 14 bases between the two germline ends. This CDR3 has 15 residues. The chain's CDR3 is CASSFRAEGHNEQFF. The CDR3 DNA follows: TGTGCCAGCAGCTTCAGGGCAGAGGGACACAATGAGCAGTTCTTC.

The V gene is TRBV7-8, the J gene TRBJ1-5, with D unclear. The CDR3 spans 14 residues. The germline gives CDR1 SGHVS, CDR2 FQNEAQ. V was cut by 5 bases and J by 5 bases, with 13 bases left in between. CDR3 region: CASSGVRLDQPQHF. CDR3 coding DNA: TGTGCCAGCAGCGGTGTCCGGCTTGATCAGCCCCAGCATTTT.

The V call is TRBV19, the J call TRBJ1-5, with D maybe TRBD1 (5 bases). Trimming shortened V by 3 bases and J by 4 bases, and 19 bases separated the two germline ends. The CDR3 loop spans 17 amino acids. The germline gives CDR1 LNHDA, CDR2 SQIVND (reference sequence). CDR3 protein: CASSIKRGAILNQPQHF. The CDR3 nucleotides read TGTGCCAGTAGTATTAAAAGGGGAGCTATACTTAATCAGCCCCAGCATTTT.

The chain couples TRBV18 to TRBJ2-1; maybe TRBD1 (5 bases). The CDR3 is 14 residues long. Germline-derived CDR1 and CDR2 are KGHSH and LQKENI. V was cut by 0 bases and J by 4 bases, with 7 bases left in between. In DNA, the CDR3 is TGTGCCAGCTCACCACCAGACAGATACAATGAGCAGTTCTTC. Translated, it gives CASSPPDRYNEQFF.

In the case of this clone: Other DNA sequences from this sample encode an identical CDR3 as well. The CDR3 sequence: CASSPTDTQYF. DNA for the CDR3: TGTGCCAGCTCCCCCACAGATACGCAGTATTTT. V is TRBV18 and J is TRBJ2-3; no reliable D call. This CDR3 is 11 amino acids long. CDR1 KGHSH and CDR2 LQKENI come from the germline V gene. Deletions cut 6 bases from V and 2 bases from J, with 3 bases between.

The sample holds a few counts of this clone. This chain's CDR3 is CASSQTGTGVNYGYTF. DNA of the CDR3: TGTGCCAGCAGCCAGACCGGGACAGGGGTAAATTATGGCTACACCTTC. The chain joins TRBV9 to TRBJ1-2, with TRBD1 matching 10 bases. J was trimmed by 5 bases and V by 4 bases; bases with no gene match: 11. Germline V gene sequence: CDR1 SGDLS, CDR2 YYNGEE. The CDR3 length is 16 residues.

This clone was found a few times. The CDR3 is CASSLVADTDTQYF. The DNA for the CDR3 is TGTGCCAGCAGCTTAGTTGCAGACACAGATACGCAGTATTTT. The V and J genes are TRBV7-8 and TRBJ2-3; D unresolved. The V and J ends lost 1 base and 2 bases respectively, with 7 bases between them. The CDR3 extends over 14 amino acids. Per the germline V gene, CDR1 is SGHVS and CDR2 is FQNEAQ.

This CDR3 is CASSMMRLGETQYF. CDR3 nucleotides: TGTGCCAGCAGCATGATGAGGCTCGGAGAGACCCAGTACTTC. V is TRBV7-9 and J is TRBJ2-5; D not resolved. Looked up from germline, CDR1 is SEHNR and CDR2 is FQNEAQ (reference sequence). V gave up 5 bases and J gave up 4 bases, with 14 bases separating them. The CDR3 is 14 amino acids.

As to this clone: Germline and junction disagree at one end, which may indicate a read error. CDR3 sequence reads: CASRYIRQGKDF. CDR3 coding DNA: TGTGCCAGCAGATATATCAGACAGGGGAAAGATTTT. The rearrangement uses TRBV2 and TRBJ2-3; 8 positions agree with TRBD1. This CDR3 is built from 12 residues. The germline V gene has CDR1 SNHLY and CDR2 FYNNEI. Full variable domain (outside the CDR3, taken from reference TRBV2 and TRBJ2-3): EPEVTQTPSHQVTQMGQEVILRCVPISNHLYFYWYRQILGQKVEFLVSFYNNEISEKSEIFDDQFSVERPDGSNFTLKIRSTKLEDSAMYFCASRYIRQGKDFGPGTRLTVL.

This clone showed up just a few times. Written as DNA, the CDR3 is TGTGCCAGCAGCAGGGACAGGGGAAGAGAGACCCAGTACTTC. Translated, it gives CASSRDRGRETQYF. This sequence joins TRBV11-2 and TRBJ2-5; TRBD1 aligns across 10 bases. The CDR3 is 14 residues long. V gave up 5 bases and J gave up 4 bases; unmatched junction bases: 4. CDR1 is SGHAT and CDR2 is FQNNGV in the germline V gene. Supplemented by reference TRBV11-2 and TRBJ2-5, the full variable domain reads EAGVAQSPRYKIIEKRQSVAFWCNPISGHATLYWYQQILGQGPKLLIQFQNNGVVDDSQLPKDRFSAERLKGVDSTLKIQPAKLEDSAVYLCASSRDRGRETQYFGPGTRLLVL.

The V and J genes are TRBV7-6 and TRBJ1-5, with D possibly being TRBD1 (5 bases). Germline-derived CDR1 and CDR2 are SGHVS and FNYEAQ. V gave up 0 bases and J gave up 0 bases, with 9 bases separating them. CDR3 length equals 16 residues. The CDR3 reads CASSLAGPNSNQPQHF. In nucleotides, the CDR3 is TGTGCCAGCAGCTTAGCGGGACCGAATAGCAATCAGCCCCAGCATTTT.

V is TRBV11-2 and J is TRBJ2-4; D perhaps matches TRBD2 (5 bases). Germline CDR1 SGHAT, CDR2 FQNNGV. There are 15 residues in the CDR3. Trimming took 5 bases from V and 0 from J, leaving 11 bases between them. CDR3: CASSVRTVAKNIQYF. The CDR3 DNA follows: TGTGCCAGCAGCGTCAGGACTGTAGCCAAAAACATTCAGTACTTC.

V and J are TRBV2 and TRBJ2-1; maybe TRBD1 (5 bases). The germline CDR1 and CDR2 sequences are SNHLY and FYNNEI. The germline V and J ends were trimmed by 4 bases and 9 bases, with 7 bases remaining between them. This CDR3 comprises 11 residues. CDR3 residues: CASSGGGEQFF. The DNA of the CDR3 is TGTGCCAGCAGTGGGGGCGGTGAGCAGTTCTTC.

CDR3 DNA: TGTGCCAGCAGACAGGAGTACACCGGGGAGCTGTTTTTT. Protein sequence: CASRQEYTGELFF. The chain recombines TRBV6-4 with TRBJ2-2, with a possible D match to TRBD1 (5 bases). The germline V and J ends were trimmed by 6 bases and 3 bases, with 8 bases remaining between them. This CDR3 comprises 13 residues. The V gene's germline CDR1 is MRHNA and CDR2 SNTAGT.

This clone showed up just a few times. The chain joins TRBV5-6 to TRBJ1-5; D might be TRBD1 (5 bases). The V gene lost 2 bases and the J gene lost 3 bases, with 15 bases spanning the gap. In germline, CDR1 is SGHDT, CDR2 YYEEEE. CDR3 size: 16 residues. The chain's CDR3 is CASSFWGRKNNQPQHF. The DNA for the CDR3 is TGTGCCAGCAGCTTTTGGGGCAGGAAAAACAATCAGCCCCAGCATTTT.

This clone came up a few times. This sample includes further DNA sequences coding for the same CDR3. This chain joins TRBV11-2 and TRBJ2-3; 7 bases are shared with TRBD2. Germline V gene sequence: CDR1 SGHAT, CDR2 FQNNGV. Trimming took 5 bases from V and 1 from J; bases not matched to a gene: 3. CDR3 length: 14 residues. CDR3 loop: CASSPTSGTDTQYF. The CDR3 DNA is TGTGCCAGCAGCCCCACTAGCGGCACAGATACGCAGTATTTT.

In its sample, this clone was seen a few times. The CDR3 protein is CASSRGGLSGYTF. The CDR3 DNA reads as TGTGCCAGCAGCCGTGGGGGCTTGAGTGGCTACACCTTC. The gene calls are TRBV28 and TRBJ1-2, with D tentatively TRBD1 (6 bases). The V gene lost 6 bases and the J gene lost 7 bases, with 15 bases spanning the gap. Germline loops: CDR1 MDHEN, CDR2 SYDVKM. The CDR3 covers 13 residues.